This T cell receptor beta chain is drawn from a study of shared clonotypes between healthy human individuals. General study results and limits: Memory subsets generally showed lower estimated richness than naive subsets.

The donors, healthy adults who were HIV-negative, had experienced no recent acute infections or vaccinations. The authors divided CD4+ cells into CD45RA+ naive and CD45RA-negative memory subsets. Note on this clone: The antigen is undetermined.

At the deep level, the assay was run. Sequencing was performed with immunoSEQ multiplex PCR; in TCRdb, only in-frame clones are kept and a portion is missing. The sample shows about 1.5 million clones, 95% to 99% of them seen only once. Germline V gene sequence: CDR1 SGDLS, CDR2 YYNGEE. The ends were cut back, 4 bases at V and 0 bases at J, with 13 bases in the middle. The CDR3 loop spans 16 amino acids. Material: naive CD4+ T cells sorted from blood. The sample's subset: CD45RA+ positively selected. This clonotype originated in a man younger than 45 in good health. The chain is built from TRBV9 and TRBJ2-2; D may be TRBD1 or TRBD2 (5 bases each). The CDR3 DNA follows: TGTGCCAGCAGCCCTCAAGGGACGGCGAACACCGGGGAGCTGTTTTTT. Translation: CASSPQGTANTGELFF.